These 18 T cell receptor beta chains were sequenced from one sample in a study of patients and donors after allogeneic stem cell transplantation (dated by TCRdb to the early 2020s). The library was built by means of RT-PCR. Sequenced on a NextSeq 550. TCRdb took the public reads, trimmed them with fastp at Q25, ran MiXCR for clone calling and kept in-frame beta chains. Identical CDR3 proteins give one entry, which carries the most common genes and DNA. The sample table shows 400,000 to 450,000 distinct CDR3 sequences, and roughly 17% are seen once. The ten largest clonotypes hold over 6% of the sample. Specimen: blood, either unsorted or a sorted T cell fraction (not recorded which). These receptors originate from a human donor who was either an allogeneic HSCT recipient or a stem cell or donor lymphocyte infusion donor (not recorded which). It is not recorded whose cells these are; they may come from a transplant donor.

This clonotype was counted a few times. The V call is TRBV18, the J call TRBJ2-1; 10 bases map to TRBD2. From germline, CDR1 is KGHSH and CDR2 LQKENI. The length of the CDR3 is 15 residues. The J segment lost 6 bases and the V segment lost 4 bases, leaving 6 bases of the junction unmatched. The CDR3 is CASSHLAGAPNEQFF. DNA of the CDR3: TGTGCCAGCTCACACCTAGCGGGAGCACCCAATGAGCAGTTCTTC.

About this clonotype itself: One base away lies a much larger clone, so this may be a sequencing read error. The rearrangement joins TRBV12-3 or TRBV12-4 to TRBJ2-3; D possibly uses TRBD1 or TRBD2 (5 bases each). This CDR3 is 15 amino acids long. The V end was cut by 5 bases, the J end by 5 bases, with 17 bases between. CDR3 in amino acids: CASSGTPLHIDTQYF. The CDR3 DNA reads as TGTGCCAGCAGTGGGACCCCCCTACACATAGATACGCAGTATTTT.

In its sample, this clonotype was seen a few times. This sequence joins TRBV20-1 and TRBJ2-7; D gene ambiguous. Per germline, CDR1 DFQATT and CDR2 SNEGSKA (reference sequence). The CDR3 is made up of 16 amino acids. Trimming removed 4 bases at V and 6 bases at J, with 25 bases between. The CDR3 nucleotides are TGCAGTGCTACCCCCCGGGCAGGCCTTAGGACGGGCGAGCAGTACTTC. Its protein product is CSATPRAGLRTGEQYF.

This chain joins TRBV9 and TRBJ1-2; D is unclear. Trimming took 4 bases from V and 4 from J, leaving 14 bases between them. The CDR3 contains 14 residues. Germline CDR1 reads SGDLS; CDR2 reads YYNGEE. The CDR3: CASSRRFGSYGYTF. For the CDR3, the DNA is TGTGCCAGCAGCCGACGCTTTGGAAGCTATGGCTACACCTTC.

The V gene is TRBV7-9, the J gene TRBJ2-2; possible D gene TRBD2, 6 bases. The CDR3 covers 15 residues. V was cut by 7 bases and J by 5 bases, with 17 bases left in between. The germline V gene has CDR1 SEHNR and CDR2 FQNEAQ (reference sequence). CDR3 residues: CASTSAHQRTGELFF. CDR3 DNA sequence: TGTGCCAGCACTAGCGCACACCAACGGACCGGGGAGCTGTTTTTT.

A few counts support this clonotype. The chain carries TRBV29-1 and TRBJ2-1; D is uncertain. The CDR3 totals 14 residues. The V gene lost 4 bases and the J gene lost 4 bases, with 14 bases spanning the gap. The germline gives CDR1 SQVTM, CDR2 ANQGSEA. The CDR3 DNA reads as TGCAGCGTTGTCCCCCGGGTAGATTACAATGAGCAGTTCTTC. Its protein product is CSVVPRVDYNEQFF.

This clonotype was counted ten times or more. The rearrangement uses TRBV20-1 and TRBJ1-1; D perhaps matches TRBD1 (5 bases). The CDR3 has 11 residues. V was pared by 1 base and J by 7 bases, with 7 bases between. Germline V CDR1 and CDR2: DFQATT, SNEGSKA (reference sequence). CDR3 region: CSARVGVEAFF. The DNA of the CDR3 is TGCAGTGCTAGAGTGGGGGTTGAAGCTTTCTTT.

This clonotype was counted only a few times. V usage is TRBV5-1 and J usage is TRBJ1-1; D possibly corresponds to TRBD1 (5 bases). Germline-derived CDR1 and CDR2 are SGHRS and YFSETQ. The CDR3 is made up of 16 amino acids. Deletions cut 3 bases from V and 2 bases from J, with 17 bases between. Written as DNA, the CDR3 is TGCGCCAGCAGCTCGACCAGACGGGGGGAAAACACTGAAGCTTTCTTT. The encoded protein is CASSSTRRGENTEAFF.

A few counts support this clonotype. The V call is TRBV5-1, the J call TRBJ1-2; unclear D gene. Trimming removed 1 base from V and 4 bases from J, with 8 bases in between. Germline CDR1 and CDR2: SGHRS and YFSETQ. The length of the CDR3 is 13 residues. The CDR3 nucleotides are TGCGCCAGCAGCTTGCGGAGCCCCTATGGCTACACCTTC. This encodes CASSLRSPYGYTF. The full variable domain, completed using reference TRBV5-1 and TRBJ1-2, is KAGVTQTPRYLIKTRGQQVTLSCSPISGHRSVSWYQQTPGQGLQFLFEYFSETQRNKGNFPGRFSGRQFSNSRSEMNVSTLELGDSALYLCASSLRSPYGYTFGSGTRLTVV.

This rearrangement joins TRBV7-2 to TRBJ2-5; 9 nucleotides align to TRBD2. V shed 4 bases and J 2 bases; nucleotides not matched to a gene: 5. This CDR3 has 15 amino acids. The V gene's germline CDR1 is SGHTA and CDR2 FQGNSA. CDR3 protein: CASSSRLAAQETQYF. The CDR3 region has the DNA TGTGCCAGCAGCTCCCGACTAGCGGCACAAGAGACCCAGTACTTC.

The V call is TRBV7-9, the J call TRBJ1-2, with TRBD1 matching 7 bases. The germline V gene encodes CDR1 SEHNR and CDR2 FQNEAQ (reference sequence). V lost 0 bases to trimming and J lost 6 bases; unmatched junction nucleotides: 13. There are 17 residues in the CDR3. The CDR3 DNA sequence: TGTGCCAGCAGCTTAGCCGGGTACAGGGGTGGCCGAGATGGCTACACCTTC. The encoded protein is CASSLAGYRGGRDGYTF.

The chain is built from TRBV27 and TRBJ1-2; 12 bases match TRBD1. The V gene end was trimmed by 2 bases and the J gene end by 5 bases; junction bases not matched to a gene: 15. Per the germline V gene, CDR1 is MNHEY and CDR2 is SMNVEV (reference sequence). The CDR3 loop spans 19 amino acids. CDR3 amino acids: CASSLQGGTGGAQAYGYTF. DNA for the CDR3: TGTGCCAGCAGTTTACAAGGAGGGACAGGGGGCGCGCAGGCTTATGGCTACACCTTC.

The rearrangement uses TRBV24-1 and TRBJ2-3, with TRBD1 identical over 9 bases. The V gene's germline CDR1 is KGHDR and CDR2 SFDVKD. The CDR3 consists of 14 residues. J gave up 2 bases and V 7 bases, and 3 bases lay outside the gene matches. As DNA, the CDR3 is TGTGCCACCAGCGGGACAGGGCACACAGATACGCAGTATTTT. Translation gives CATSGTGHTDTQYF.

In its sample, this clonotype was seen a few times. The rearrangement uses TRBV6-1 and TRBJ2-7, with 8 positions matching TRBD1. Trimming at V came to 6 bases and at J to 5 bases, leaving 12 bases not matched to a gene. Germline V gives CDR1 MNHNS, CDR2 SASEGT. The length of the CDR3 is 15 residues. The CDR3 here is CASRETGVRENEQYF. CDR3 coding DNA: TGTGCCAGCAGGGAGACAGGGGTCCGCGAGAACGAGCAGTACTTC.

The V call is TRBV16, the J call TRBJ2-1; maybe TRBD1 (6 bases). V dropped 0 bases and J dropped 9 bases, with 12 bases sitting between them. The CDR3 is made up of 14 amino acids. Germline V gives CDR1 KGHSY, CDR2 FQNENV. The CDR3 reads CASSQSLGGREQFF. CDR3 nucleotides: TGTGCCAGCAGCCAATCGCTAGGGGGTCGTGAGCAGTTCTTC.

The chain recombines TRBV5-1 with TRBJ2-7, with TRBD2 identical over 7 bases. Per the germline V gene, CDR1 is SGHRS and CDR2 is YFSETQ. CDR3 length: 14 amino acids. V lost 2 bases, J lost 0 bases, and 2 bases stayed unmatched. The CDR3 DNA is TGCGCCAGCAGCTTTGAGCGGGGCTCCTACGAGCAGTACTTC. Its translation: CASSFERGSYEQYF.

The CDR3 sequence: CASRPRQGRQDTQYF. CDR3 DNA: TGTGCCAGCAGACCCAGACAGGGTAGGCAAGATACGCAGTATTTT. The chain joins TRBV2 to TRBJ2-3, with 7 bases identical to TRBD1. Germline assignment: CDR1 SNHLY and CDR2 FYNNEI. The CDR3 totals 15 residues. Germline trimming cut 6 bases from V and 5 bases from J; bases unmatched to any gene: 11.

The chain uses TRBV30 and TRBJ2-5, with no clear D. The germline V and J ends were trimmed by 2 bases and 3 bases, with 10 bases remaining between them. The CDR3 has 13 residues. CDR1 is GTSNPN, CDR2 SVGIG, per germline (reference sequence). The CDR3 sequence is CAWSMVREETQYF. CDR3 coding DNA: TGTGCCTGGAGTATGGTCCGGGAAGAGACCCAGTACTTC.